The T cell receptor beta chain under discussion was sequenced for a study of blood T cell repertoires in COVID-19. Clones were read by immunoSEQ multiplex PCR, and TCRdb kept only the in-frame ones, dropping some. The table lists about 46,000 clones, about 87% of them singletons. The trim removed 2 bases at V and 6 bases at J, leaving 6 bases unmatched. CDR1 is SGHNT, CDR2 YENEEA, per germline. CDR3 length: 16 amino acids. The sequence was obtained from a human donor with active COVID-19. The donor label of this sample is uncertain. Sequencing was carried out using peripheral blood. The J gene is TRBJ2-2, the V gene TRBV11-3; 10 bases align to TRBD1. CDR3 amino acids: CASSLHGTGVSGELFF. The CDR3 bases are TGTGCCAGCAGCTTACATGGGACAGGGGTTTCCGGGGAGCTGTTTTTT.